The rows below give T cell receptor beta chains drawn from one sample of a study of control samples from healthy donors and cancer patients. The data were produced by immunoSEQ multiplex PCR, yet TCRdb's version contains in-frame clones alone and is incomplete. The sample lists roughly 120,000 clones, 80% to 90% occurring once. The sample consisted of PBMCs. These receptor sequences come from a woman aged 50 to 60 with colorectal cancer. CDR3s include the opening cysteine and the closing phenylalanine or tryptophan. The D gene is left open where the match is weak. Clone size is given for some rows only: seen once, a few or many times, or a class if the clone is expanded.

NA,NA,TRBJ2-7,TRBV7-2,TGTGCCAGCAGTCGTCTAGCTCGGGGGGCGAGCTCCTACGAGCAGTACTTC,CASSRLARGASSYEQYF
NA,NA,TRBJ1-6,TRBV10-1,TGCGCCAGCAGTGTTCGGAATTCACCCCTCCACTTT,CASSVRNSPLHF
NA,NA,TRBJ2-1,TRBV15,TGTGCCACCAGCAGCCCCCGGATTAGGGGTGCTGAGCAGTTCTTC,CATSSPRIRGAEQFF
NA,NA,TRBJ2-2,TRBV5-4,TGTGCCAGCAGCCCGGCAAATGGAGCCACCGGGGAGCTGTTTTTT,CASSPANGATGELFF
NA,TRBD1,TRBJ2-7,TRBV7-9,TGTGCCAGCAGCCACCGACCGGGACAGAGCTCCTACGAGCAGTACTTC,CASSHRPGQSSYEQYF
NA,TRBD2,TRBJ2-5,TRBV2,TGTGCCAGCAGTCATACTAGCGGGGGTAAACAAGAGACCCAGTACTTC,CASSHTSGGKQETQYF
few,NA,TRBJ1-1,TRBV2,TGTGCCAGCACCACGGGGGAAGGCACTGAAGCTTTCTTT,CASTTGEGTEAFF
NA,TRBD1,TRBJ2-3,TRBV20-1,TGCAGTGCTAGTTCTCGGACAGGGGATACGCAGTATTTT,CSASSRTGDTQYF
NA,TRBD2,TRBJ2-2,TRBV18,TGTGCCAGCTCACTCCCGGGTCAACTGCGGGGGATCGGGGAGCTGTTTTTT,CASSLPGQLRGIGELFF
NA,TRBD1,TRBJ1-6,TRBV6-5,TGTGCCAGCAAAGACAGGGATCAATCACCCCTCCACTTT,CASKDRDQSPLHF
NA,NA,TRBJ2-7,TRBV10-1,TGCGCCAGCAGCGCAGACAGCTACGAGCAGTACTTC,CASSADSYEQYF
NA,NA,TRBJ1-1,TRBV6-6,TGTGCCAGCAGCAGGGAGAGCGGCACTGAAGCTTTCTTT,CASSRESGTEAFF
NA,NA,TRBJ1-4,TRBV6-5,TGTGCCAGCAGTTACTCTTCGCAGGGCGTGCGGCTGTTTTTT,CASSYSSQGVRLFF
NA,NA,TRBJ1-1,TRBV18,TGTGCCAGCTCATCCCAGGGGAAGGACACTGAAGCTTTCTTT,CASSSQGKDTEAFF
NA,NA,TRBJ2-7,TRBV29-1,TGCAGCGTTTCCGACAGTTCCTACGAGCAGTACTTC,CSVSDSSYEQYF
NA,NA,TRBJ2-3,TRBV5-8,TGTGCCAGCAGCGTGGAAGGGGCAGATACGCAGTATTTT,CASSVEGADTQYF
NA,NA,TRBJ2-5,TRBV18,TGTGCCAGCTCAGTTACAGGGACGCAGGAGACCCAGTACTTC,CASSVTGTQETQYF
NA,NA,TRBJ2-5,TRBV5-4,TGTGCCAGCAGCCCCCCGGAGGAGCTCACGGGGCCTATTGAGACCCAGTACTTC,CASSPPEELTGPIETQYF
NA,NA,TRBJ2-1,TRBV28,TGTGCCAGCAGTCTGGGTAGGGGGTCTAGCGCTTACAATGAGCAGTTCTTC,CASSLGRGSSAYNEQFF
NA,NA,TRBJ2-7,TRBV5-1,TGCGCCAGCAGCTTGGTTTTGGGCAGCCTCTACGAGCAGTACTTC,CASSLVLGSLYEQYF
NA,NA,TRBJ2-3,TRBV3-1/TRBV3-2,TGTGCCAGCAGCCAAGCGGGGTCGCGGAGCACAGATACGCAGTATTTT,CASSQAGSRSTDTQYF
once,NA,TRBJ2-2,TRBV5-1,TGCGCCAGCAGCTCAATAAAACAGACTAGAGCGAACACCGGGGAGCTGTTTTTT,CASSSIKQTRANTGELFF
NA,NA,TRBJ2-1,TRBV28,TGTGCCAGCAGCTTTAGGGGGGCCTACAATGAGCAGTTCTTC,CASSFRGAYNEQFF
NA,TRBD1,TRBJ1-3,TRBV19,TGTGCCAGCCAACAGGGGGCCGAAGTCGGAAACACCATATATTTT,CASQQGAEVGNTIYF
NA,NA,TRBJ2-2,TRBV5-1,TGCGCCAGCAGCCCCAACCCGCGGAGCCCCCTCGGGGAGCTGTTTTTT,CASSPNPRSPLGELFF
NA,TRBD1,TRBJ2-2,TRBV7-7,TGTGCTAGCAGCTTAGAGGGACAGACCTCTGGGGAGCTGTTTTTT,CASSLEGQTSGELFF
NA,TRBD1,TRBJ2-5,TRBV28,TGTGCCAGCACCCGACAGGGCGGGTACGAGACCCAGTACTTC,CASTRQGGYETQYF
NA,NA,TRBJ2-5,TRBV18,TGTGCCAGCTCACCTCAAGAGACCCAGTACTTC,CASSPQETQYF
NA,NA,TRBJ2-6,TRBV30,TGTGCCTGGAGTGTCAGGGCTGGGGCCAACGTCCTGACTTTC,CAWSVRAGANVLTF
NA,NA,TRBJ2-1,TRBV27,TGTGCCAGCAGCCGTAGCGGCAACTCCTACAATGAGCAGTTCTTC,CASSRSGNSYNEQFF
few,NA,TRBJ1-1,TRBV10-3,TGTGCCATCAGTGAGGAAGGACGGCTGACTTCGGGAGCTTTCTTT,CAISEEGRLTSGAFF
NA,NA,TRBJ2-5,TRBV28,TGTGCCAGCAGTTTATTACTACCGGGTGGGACTCAAGAGACCCAGTACTTC,CASSLLLPGGTQETQYF
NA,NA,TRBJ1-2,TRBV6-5,TGTGCCAGCAGCGATACAGGACCCTATGGCTACACCTTC,CASSDTGPYGYTF
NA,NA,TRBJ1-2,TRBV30,TGTGCCTGGAGTGTACGACAGGATGTTAACTATGGCTACACCTTC,CAWSVRQDVNYGYTF
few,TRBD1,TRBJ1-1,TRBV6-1,TGTGCCAGCAGTGACCGGGACAGGGGCTCGTCTTTCTTT,CASSDRDRGSSFF
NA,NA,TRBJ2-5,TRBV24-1,TGTGCCACCAGTGGGGTCGGAGGGGTACAAGAGACCCAGTACTTC,CATSGVGGVQETQYF
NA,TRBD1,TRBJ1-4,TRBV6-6,TGTGCCAGCAGTTTACGGACAGGGGCAAATGAAAAACTGTTTTTT,CASSLRTGANEKLFF
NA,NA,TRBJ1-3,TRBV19,TGTGCCAGTAGTATGAGCGGGGTTGACACCATATATTTT,CASSMSGVDTIYF
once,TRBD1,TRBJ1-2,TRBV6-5,TGTGCCAGCACCGCAGGGGGGGGACTCTATGGCTACACCTTC,CASTAGGGLYGYTF
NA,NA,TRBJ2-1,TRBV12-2,TGTGCAAGTCGCTCTGACGGCCTAGCGGGAGGTCCTTACAATGAGCAGTTCTTC,CASRSDGLAGGPYNEQFF
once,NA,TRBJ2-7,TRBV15,TGTGCCACCAGCAGAGATTTCCCCTACGAGCAGTACTTC,CATSRDFPYEQYF
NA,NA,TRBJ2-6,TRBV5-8,TGTGCCAGCAGCTTACTGGACTCTGGGGCCAACGTCCTGACTTTC,CASSLLDSGANVLTF
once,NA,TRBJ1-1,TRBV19,TGTGCCAGTAGTATACGGGGAGGCACTGAAGCTTTCTTT,CASSIRGGTEAFF
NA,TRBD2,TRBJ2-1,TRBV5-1,TGCGCCAGCAGGGTTGCGGGAGGGCCCGACCCCCAATTCTTC,CASRVAGGPDPQFF
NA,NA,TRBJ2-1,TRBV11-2,TGTGCCAGCAGCCCTAATAGGGCTGAGCAGTTCTTC,CASSPNRAEQFF
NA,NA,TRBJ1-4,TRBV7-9,TGTGCCAGGGGGGGCCAGCAGTTTAATGAAAAACTGTTTTTT,CARGGQQFNEKLFF
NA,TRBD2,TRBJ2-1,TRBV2,TGTGCCAGCAGTGTTCTGGCGGGAGTCGGTAATGAGCAGTTCTTC,CASSVLAGVGNEQFF
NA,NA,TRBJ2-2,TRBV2,TGTGCCAGCAGTGACTCACCTCTGGACACCGGGGAGCTGTTTTTT,CASSDSPLDTGELFF
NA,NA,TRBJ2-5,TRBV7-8,TGTGCCAGCAGCCGCTCGATCAACAGACAGGCCCCAGAGACCCAGTACTTC,CASSRSINRQAPETQYF
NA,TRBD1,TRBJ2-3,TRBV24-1,TGTGCCACCAGTGAAACAGGGGGGCCCGATACGCAGTATTTT,CATSETGGPDTQYF
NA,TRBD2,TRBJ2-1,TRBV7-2,TGTGCCAGCACCACACTAGCGGGGGCCCCCTACAATGAGCAGTTCTTC,CASTTLAGAPYNEQFF
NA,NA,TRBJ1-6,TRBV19,TGTGCCAGTAGTTTTCAGGGGAATTCACCCCTCCACTTT,CASSFQGNSPLHF
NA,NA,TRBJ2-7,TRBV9,TGTGCCAGCAGCGTAGGGGCGGGGGCCGGCTACGAGCAGTACTTC,CASSVGAGAGYEQYF
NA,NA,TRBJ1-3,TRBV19,TGTGCCAGTAGCCGCGGGGGCACTGGAAACACCATATATTTT,CASSRGGTGNTIYF